This T cell receptor beta chain was profiled in a study of blood T cell repertoires in COVID-19 (dated by TCRdb to 2019 to 2021). For context, the study as a whole: Samples from collaborators originated in the United States, Italy and Spain and spanned both the acute and convalescent phases of COVID-19. Subjects who had been exposed to COVID-19, were actively infected with it, or had recovered from it provided the deeply sampled blood TCRbeta repertoires that made up the dataset. Samples were obtained from the ongoing ImmuneRACE study (first 160 participants) and from 1,254 subjects provided by 6 global collaborators. A freely available public database, intended as a resource for researchers studying the immune response to SARS-CoV-2, is where the repertoires were released. Nearly every sample came with metadata listing a de-identified subject ID, COVID-19 status, age in years and sex. Where available, HLA class I and class II types were taken from metadata supplied by the sample provider and were not determined by assay-based typing. The material from the prospective study consisted of cDNA or gDNA derived from T cells, B-cell-depleted T cells, or PBMCs. Overall study outcomes, separate from this receptor: How much clinical and demographic metadata was included differed by source and by participant, and the metadata was provided uncurated.

V has 6 bases trimmed and J has 3 bases trimmed; junction bases matching no gene number 11. According to the germline V gene (reference sequence), CDR1 reads MNHEY and CDR2 reads SMNVEV. The CDR3 covers 15 residues, taking in both the cysteine and the phenylalanine. The DNA shown is the 45-base CDR3, in frame from base 1. On this clone itself: Its cognate antigen has yet to be identified. No clone much larger than this one lies a single base away; base qualities are absent.

Collaborating institutions collected whole blood in K2EDTA tubes following their own protocols. For TCRbeta analysis, collaborators shipped samples as frozen whole blood, isolated PBMCs, or DNA extracted from either of those sample types. TCRbeta CDR3 regions were amplified from genomic DNA by means of the immunoSEQ Assay, a bias-controlled multiplex PCR. Concerning the study's data processing: The number of nucleated cells in each sample was estimated by amplification of reference gene primers within the assay. Sequence reads were collapsed and filtered to measure the absolute abundance of every unique TCRbeta CDR3 rearrangement. For each sample, productive Simpson clonality was calculated by taking the square root of Simpson's diversity index across productive rearrangements. TCRdb took this table from immuneACCESS and kept in-frame rearrangements with V and J called. Such tables lack part of the clones; where checked against another copy, unresolved V genes explain under half of the gap, and the rest is unexplained. V, J and clone size are those of that table, while D and trimming were read from the DNA. Within this sample are about 140,000 clones, with 79% of them counted one time only. About 8.7% of the sample lies in the top ten.

The sequence joins TRBV27 to TRBJ2-7; TRBD1 matches 7 bases in the middle. The sequenced sample consisted of peripheral blood. The TCR sequence derives from a man aged 45-65 years with active or convalescent COVID-19. The DNA reads TGTGCCAGCAGGCGAACAGGGGACGTCCACTACGAGCAGTACTTC. The encoded protein is CASRRTGDVHYEQYF.